Listed below are T cell receptor beta chains from one sample, sequenced in a study of memory B cells and T cells in multiple sclerosis. These receptors' antigens are unknown. The data were produced by immunoSEQ multiplex PCR, yet TCRdb's version contains in-frame clones alone and is incomplete. Among approximately 12,000 clones listed, roughly 86% were seen once. Source material: PBMCs from blood kept in culture. The receptor source for this set is a human donor with multiple sclerosis. Both conserved end residues are part of each CDR3. A D gene is named only where the DNA matches it firmly. For some rows the clone size is stated as once, few or many, or as a class when expanded; others skip it.

TRBJ2-2,TRBV7-9,-,-,TGTGCCAGCAGCTTTGGTGGGGACACCGGGGAGCTGTTTTTT,CASSFGGDTGELFF
TRBJ2-5,TRBV5-1,-,-,TGCGCCAGCAGCTTGACAGGGATGGGGCAAGAGACCCAGTACTTC,CASSLTGMGQETQYF
TRBJ2-3,TRBV6-6,-,large,TGTGCCAGTTCGGTCCTTGAGGGCACAGATACGCAGTATTTT,CASSVLEGTDTQYF
TRBJ2-5,TRBV6-6,-,-,TGTGCCAGCAGTTTCGGGCCCAGCGTCAACCAAGAGACCCAGTACTTC,CASSFGPSVNQETQYF
TRBJ2-5,TRBV14,-,-,TGTGCCAGCAGCCAGGCCGGGACGGCAAAAGAGACCCAGTACTTC,CASSQAGTAKETQYF
TRBJ2-7,TRBV5-6,-,-,TGTGCCAGCAGCCTGGACAGCCGCTACGAGCAGTACTTC,CASSLDSRYEQYF
TRBJ1-1,TRBV5-1,TRBD1,-,TGCGCCAGCTGTTATGACAGGGTCAAGAACACTGAAGCTTTCTTT,CASCYDRVKNTEAFF
TRBJ2-1,TRBV19,TRBD2,-,TGTGCCAGTAGTATCGGGACTAGCGGATACAATGAGCAGTTCTTC,CASSIGTSGYNEQFF
TRBJ1-5,TRBV6-1,TRBD1,-,TGTGCCAGCAGTGAGGACAGGGTGGGTCAGCCCCAGCATTTT,CASSEDRVGQPQHF
TRBJ2-2,TRBV7-6,-,-,TGTGCCAGCAGCCAAGGCCTTGGGCCCGGGGAGCTGTTTTTT,CASSQGLGPGELFF
TRBJ1-1,TRBV19,-,-,TGTGCCAGTAGTGTAAATCGGGGCCCCAATGCTGAAGCTTTCTTT,CASSVNRGPNAEAFF
TRBJ1-2,TRBV2,-,-,TGTGCCAGCAAGGATGGCTACACCTTC,CASKDGYTF
TRBJ1-1,TRBV10-2,TRBD1,-,TGCGCCAGCATCGACAGGGCGAACACTGAAGCTTTCTTT,CASIDRANTEAFF
TRBJ1-2,TRBV6-6,TRBD1,-,TGTGCCAGCAGTTACCCCATCGGGGACAGGGGCACCTTC,CASSYPIGDRGTF
TRBJ1-5,TRBV19,-,-,TGTGCCAGTGAGGCAGGGAGGTTTGGTCAGCCCCAGCATTTT,CASEAGRFGQPQHF
TRBJ2-5,TRBV29-1,-,-,TGCAGCGTTGTTGGGGGAGAACTAGTGGGAGAGACCCAGTACTTC,CSVVGGELVGETQYF
TRBJ2-3,TRBV9,-,once,TGTGCCAGCAGCGTAGACGATACGCAGTATTTT,CASSVDDTQYF
TRBJ2-1,TRBV20-1,-,-,TGCAGTGCTACGGACCAATCGTTGATGTTCTTC,CSATDQSLMFF
TRBJ2-1,TRBV2,TRBD1,once,TGTGCCAGCATGAAGGGACAGAGCTCCTACAATGAGCAGTTCTTC,CASMKGQSSYNEQFF
TRBJ2-1,TRBV9,-,-,TGTGCCAGCAGCGGATTAGCGGAGTACAATGAGCAGTTCTTC,CASSGLAEYNEQFF
TRBJ2-5,TRBV5-1,-,-,TGCGCCAGCAGCCGGGGGGCAATTGAGACCCAGTACTTC,CASSRGAIETQYF
TRBJ1-2,TRBV4-1,-,-,TGCGCCAGCAGCCAAGTTATCGACTATGGCTACACCTTC,CASSQVIDYGYTF